The following is a T cell receptor beta chain sequence with its context. This sample is drawn from a study of tumor-infiltrating lymphocytes in localized non-small cell lung cancer. The wider study: Several tumor histologies, both smoking statuses, and some post-neoadjuvant chemotherapy samples were included.

TCRdb's copy holds only in-frame clones and misses some; the assay was immunoSEQ multiplex PCR. Here the sample spans 9,500 to 10,000 clones, 70% to 75% being singletons. Sample: lung tumor tissue. The sequence was obtained from a human donor with non-small cell lung cancer.

This CDR3 is CASSYAQGTGNTIYF. The CDR3 region has the DNA TGTGCCAGCAGTTACGCACAGGGGACTGGAAACACCATATATTTT. The V and J genes are TRBV6-5 and TRBJ1-3; 7 nucleotides match TRBD1. The length of the CDR3 is 15 residues. V lost 2 bases, J lost 2 bases, and 3 bases stayed unmatched. The V gene's germline CDR1 is MNHEY and CDR2 SVGAGI.